This TCR beta chain was obtained from a study of T-cell reconstitution after alpha-beta-depleted transplantation in children. General study findings and limits: Reportedly, alpha-beta T cells present about two months post-transplant originated from several hundred expanded clones of graft origin. T-cell counts and diversity at one year post-transplant came mainly from newly produced T cells.

It was with unique molecular identifiers that the TCRbeta library was prepared. Via MiXCR, TCRdb re-called the PCR reads, giving one row per CDR3 protein. This sample carries fewer than 700,000 distinct CDR3 sequences, 10% to 15% of them seen once, and the ten largest clones take 2% to 2.5%. A note on this clonotype: Its specificity is unknown.

This clonotype was obtained from a male patient between 5 and 17 years old who had a stem cell transplant for acute myeloid leukemia, so the T cells may come from the graft donor. This material consisted of PBMCs, mostly from graft donor cells, taken 360 days after TCRalphabeta/CD19-depleted stem cell transplant.

The CDR3 DNA sequence: TGTGCCAGCAGTGATCGGGACGGAACCTACAATGAGCAGTTCTTC. As protein: CASSDRDGTYNEQFF. This chain joins TRBV25-1 and TRBJ2-1; D tentatively fits TRBD1 or TRBD2 (5 bases each). This CDR3 has 15 amino acids. With 3 bases removed from V and 2 bases from J, the gap between germline ends came to 11 bases. Germline V lookup: CDR1 MGHDK, CDR2 SYGVNS.